This T cell receptor beta chain was sequenced during a study of OX40 agonist ivuxolimab in advanced cancers. Study summary: Administration of intravenous ivuxolimab to patients occurred every 2 weeks at 0.01 to 10 mg/kg. Study conclusions and caveats: Dosing at 0.1 to 3.0 mg/kg was accompanied by clonal expansion of CD4+ and CD8+ blood T cells by week 6.

This table comes from immunoSEQ multiplex PCR, and its TCRdb copy is limited to in-frame clones, with some not included. This table holds fewer than 80,000 clones, roughly nine tenths found once. Autoimmune disease history or systemic immunosuppression barred patients. Patients had blood sampled at baseline and again on cycle 4 day 1 and cycle 7 day 1. This clone was detected only once. Its antigen is undetermined. This CDR3 has 15 amino acids. V lost 4 bases and J 1 base, leaving 13 bases between the germline ends. Germline values: CDR1 MNHEY, CDR2 SMNVEV (reference sequence). The receptor was isolated from an adult with an advanced solid tumor such as melanoma, head and neck, liver or kidney cancer. The source was CD4+ or CD8+ T cells sorted from blood, collected in a trial of the OX40 agonist ivuxolimab. The chain is built from TRBV27 and TRBJ1-1; D remains unclear. CDR3 loop: CASSYSAAGNTEAFF. The CDR3 DNA reads as TGTGCCAGCAGTTACTCCGCGGCGGGGAACACTGAAGCTTTCTTT.